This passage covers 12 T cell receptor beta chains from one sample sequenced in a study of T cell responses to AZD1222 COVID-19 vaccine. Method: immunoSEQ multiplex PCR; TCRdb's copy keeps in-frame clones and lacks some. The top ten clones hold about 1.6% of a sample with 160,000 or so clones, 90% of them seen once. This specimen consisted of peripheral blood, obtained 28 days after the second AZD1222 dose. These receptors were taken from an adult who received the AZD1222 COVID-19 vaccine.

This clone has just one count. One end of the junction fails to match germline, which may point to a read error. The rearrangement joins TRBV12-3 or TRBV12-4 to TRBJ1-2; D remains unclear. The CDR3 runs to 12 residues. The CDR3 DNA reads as TGTGCCAGCACCCGGGGTAACTATGACTACACCTTC. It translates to CASTRGNYDYTF.

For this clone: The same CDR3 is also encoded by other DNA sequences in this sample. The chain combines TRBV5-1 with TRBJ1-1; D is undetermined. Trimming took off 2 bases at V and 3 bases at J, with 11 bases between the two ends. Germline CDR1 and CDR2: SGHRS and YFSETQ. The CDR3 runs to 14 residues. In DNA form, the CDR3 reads TGCGCCAGCAGCTTAGCCGGCGGGTACACTGAAGCTTTCTTT. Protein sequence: CASSLAGGYTEAFF.

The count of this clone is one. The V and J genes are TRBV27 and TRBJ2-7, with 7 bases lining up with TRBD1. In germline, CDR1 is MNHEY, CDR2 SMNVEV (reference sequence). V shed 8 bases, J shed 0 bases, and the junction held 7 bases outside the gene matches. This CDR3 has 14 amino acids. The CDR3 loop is CASGRDRSSYEQYF. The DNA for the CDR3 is TGTGCCAGCGGCCGGGACAGAAGCTCCTACGAGCAGTACTTC.

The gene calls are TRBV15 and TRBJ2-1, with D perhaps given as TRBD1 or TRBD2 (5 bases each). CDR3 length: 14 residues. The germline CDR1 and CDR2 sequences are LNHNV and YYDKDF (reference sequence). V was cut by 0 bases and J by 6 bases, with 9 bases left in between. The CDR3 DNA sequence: TGTGCCACCAGCAGAGATAGAGGGGCCAATGAGCAGTTCTTC. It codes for CATSRDRGANEQFF.

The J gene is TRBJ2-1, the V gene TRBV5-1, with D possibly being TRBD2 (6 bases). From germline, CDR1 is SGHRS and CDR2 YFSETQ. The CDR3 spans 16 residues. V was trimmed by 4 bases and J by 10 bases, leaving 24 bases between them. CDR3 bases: TGCGCCAGCAGCCAGGGACTGGCAACCTACAATGGAGAGCAGTTCTTC. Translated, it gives CASSQGLATYNGEQFF.

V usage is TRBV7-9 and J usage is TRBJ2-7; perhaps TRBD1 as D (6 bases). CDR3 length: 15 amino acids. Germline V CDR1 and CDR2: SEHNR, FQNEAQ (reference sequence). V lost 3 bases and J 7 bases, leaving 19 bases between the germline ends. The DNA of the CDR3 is TGTGCCAGCAGCTTGGACGGGACACCCGGAAGGGAGCAGTACTTC. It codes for CASSLDGTPGREQYF.

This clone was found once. This CDR3 is CASKTSSYGYTF. CDR3 nucleotide sequence: TGTGCCAGCAAGACTTCGTCGTATGGCTACACCTTC. The chain joins TRBV12-3 or TRBV12-4 to TRBJ1-2; no clear D gene. V lost 7 bases to trimming and J lost 5 bases, with 11 bases between them. This CDR3 region has 12 residues.

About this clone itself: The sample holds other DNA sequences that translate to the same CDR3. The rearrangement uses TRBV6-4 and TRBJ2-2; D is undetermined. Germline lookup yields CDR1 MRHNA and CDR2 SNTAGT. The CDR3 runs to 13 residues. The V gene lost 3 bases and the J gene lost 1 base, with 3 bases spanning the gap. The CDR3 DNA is TGTGCCAGCAGTGAGGGGAACACCGGGGAGCTGTTTTTT. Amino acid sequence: CASSEGNTGELFF.

The CDR3 loop is CASSAGGLNTEAFF. DNA for the CDR3: TGCGCCAGCAGCGCCGGAGGATTGAACACTGAAGCTTTCTTT. The chain joins TRBV5-1 to TRBJ1-1; D not resolved. V lost 4 bases and J lost 0, with 10 bases in between. The CDR3 contains 14 residues. Germline CDR1 and CDR2: SGHRS and YFSETQ.

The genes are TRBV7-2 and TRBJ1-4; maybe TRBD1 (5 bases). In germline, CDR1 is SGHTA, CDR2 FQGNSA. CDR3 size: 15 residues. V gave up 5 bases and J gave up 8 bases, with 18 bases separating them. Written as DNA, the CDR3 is TGTGCCAGCAGCCAAGTGGCCGGGGCGGGAGAAAAACTGTTTTTT. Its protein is CASSQVAGAGEKLFF.

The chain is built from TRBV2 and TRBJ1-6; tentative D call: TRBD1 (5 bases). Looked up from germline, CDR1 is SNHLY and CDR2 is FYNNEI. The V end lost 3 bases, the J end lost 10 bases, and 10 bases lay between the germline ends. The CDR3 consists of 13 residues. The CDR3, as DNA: TGTGCCAGCAGTGATCGGGACTTCTCACCCCTCCACTTT. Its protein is CASSDRDFSPLHF.

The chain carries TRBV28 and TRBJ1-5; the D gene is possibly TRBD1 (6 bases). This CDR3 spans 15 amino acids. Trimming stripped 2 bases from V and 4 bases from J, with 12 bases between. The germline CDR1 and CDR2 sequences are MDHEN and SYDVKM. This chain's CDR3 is CASSLRGARNQPQHF. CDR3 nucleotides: TGTGCCAGCAGTTTAAGGGGGGCCCGAAATCAGCCCCAGCATTTT.